The present T cell receptor (beta chain) was sequenced within a study of CD8 T cells in ankylosing spondylitis. Quantitative 5'-RACE was performed with molecular barcodes, and it yielded the TCR beta libraries. TCRdb processed the 5' RACE reads anew with MiXCR; each CDR3 protein has one entry. The sample consists of 200,000 to 300,000 distinct CDR3 sequences, about 24% of them appearing once. There are many counts of this clonotype. The target antigen is unknown. The CDR3 has 13 residues. The V end lost 3 bases, the J end lost 8 bases, and 11 bases lay between the germline ends. General study points: Previously reported in reactive arthritis synovial fluid and blood were some of the motif variants. Peripheral blood held disease-linked clones only at relatively low frequency, and these were CD8+. Researchers reportedly found disease-linked clones significantly enriched in matched ankylosing spondylitis synovial fluid.

This sequence originates from a male donor with ankylosing spondylitis or in good health (not recorded which). This chain connects TRBV12-3 or TRBV12-4 to TRBJ2-1; D call uncertain. The source material was blood, either unsorted or a sorted T cell fraction (not recorded which). In nucleotides, the CDR3 is TGTGCCAGCAGTTTTGGTTTAGATCATGAGCAGTTCTTC. Translating gives CASSFGLDHEQFF.